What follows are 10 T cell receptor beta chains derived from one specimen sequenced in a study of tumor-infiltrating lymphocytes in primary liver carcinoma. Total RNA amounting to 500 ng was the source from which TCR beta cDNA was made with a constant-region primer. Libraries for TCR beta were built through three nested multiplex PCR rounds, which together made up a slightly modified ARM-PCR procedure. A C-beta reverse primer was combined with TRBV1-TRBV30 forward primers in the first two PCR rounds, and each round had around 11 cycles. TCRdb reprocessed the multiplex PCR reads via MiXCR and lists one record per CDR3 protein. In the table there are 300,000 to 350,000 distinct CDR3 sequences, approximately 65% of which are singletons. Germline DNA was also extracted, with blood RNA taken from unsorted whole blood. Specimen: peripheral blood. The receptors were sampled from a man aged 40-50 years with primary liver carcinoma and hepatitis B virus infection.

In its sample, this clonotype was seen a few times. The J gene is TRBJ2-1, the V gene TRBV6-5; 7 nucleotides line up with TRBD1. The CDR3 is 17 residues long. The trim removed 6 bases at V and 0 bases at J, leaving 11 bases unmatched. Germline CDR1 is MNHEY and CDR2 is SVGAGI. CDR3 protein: CASRTRQGSSSYNEQFF. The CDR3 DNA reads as TGTGCCAGCAGAACCCGACAGGGTTCTAGCTCCTACAATGAGCAGTTCTTC.

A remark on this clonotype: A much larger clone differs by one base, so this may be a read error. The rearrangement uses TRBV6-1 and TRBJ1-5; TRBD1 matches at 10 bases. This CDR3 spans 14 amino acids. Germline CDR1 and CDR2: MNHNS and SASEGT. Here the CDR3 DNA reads TGTTCCAGCATCCTCGGACAGGGGGATCAGCCCCAGCATTTT. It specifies CSSILGQGDQPQHF.

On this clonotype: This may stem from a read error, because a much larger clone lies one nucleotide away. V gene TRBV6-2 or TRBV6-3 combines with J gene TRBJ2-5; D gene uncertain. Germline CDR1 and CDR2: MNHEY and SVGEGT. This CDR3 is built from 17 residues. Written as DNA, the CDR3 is TGTGCCAGCAGTTACAACGGAAAACTTGGTGACCAAGGGACCCAGTACTTC. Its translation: CASSYNGKLGDQGTQYF.

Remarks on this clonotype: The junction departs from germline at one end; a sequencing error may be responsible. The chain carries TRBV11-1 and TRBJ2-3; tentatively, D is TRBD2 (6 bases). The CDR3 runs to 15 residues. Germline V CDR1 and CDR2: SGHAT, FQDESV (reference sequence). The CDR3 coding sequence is TGTGCCAGCAGCTCATTAGCAGGAGGGCCTGATATGCAGTATTTT. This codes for CASSSLAGGPDMQYF.

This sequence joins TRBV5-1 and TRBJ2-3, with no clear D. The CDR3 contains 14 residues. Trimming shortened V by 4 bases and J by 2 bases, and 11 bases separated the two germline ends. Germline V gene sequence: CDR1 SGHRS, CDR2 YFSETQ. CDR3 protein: CASSIDGATDTQYF. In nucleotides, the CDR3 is TGCGCCAGCAGCATCGACGGTGCCACAGATACGCAGTATTTT.

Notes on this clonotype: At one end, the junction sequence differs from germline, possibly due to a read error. The CDR3 coding sequence is TGTGCCAGCAGTTACTCGGTATCAGGGGTCAACGTCCTGACTTTC. It translates to CASSYSVSGVNVLTF. This rearrangement joins TRBV6-2 or TRBV6-3 to TRBJ2-6, with a weak D call TRBD1 (6 bases). The germline CDR1 and CDR2 sequences are MNHEY and SVGEGT. The CDR3 contains 15 residues.

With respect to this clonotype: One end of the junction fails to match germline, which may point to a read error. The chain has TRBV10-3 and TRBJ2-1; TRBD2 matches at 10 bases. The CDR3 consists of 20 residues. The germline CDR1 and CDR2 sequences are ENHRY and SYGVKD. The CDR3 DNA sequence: TGTGCCATCAGTGGAGGACTAGCGGATTATAAAAGTAGCTCCTGCAATGAGCAGTTCTTC. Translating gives CAISGGLADYKSSSCNEQFF.

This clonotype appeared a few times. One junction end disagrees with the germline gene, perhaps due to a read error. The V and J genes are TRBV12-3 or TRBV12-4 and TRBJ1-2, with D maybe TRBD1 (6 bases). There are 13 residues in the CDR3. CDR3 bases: TGTGCCAGCAGTCCCCAATGGGGGCGGGACTACACTTTC. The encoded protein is CASSPQWGRDYTF.

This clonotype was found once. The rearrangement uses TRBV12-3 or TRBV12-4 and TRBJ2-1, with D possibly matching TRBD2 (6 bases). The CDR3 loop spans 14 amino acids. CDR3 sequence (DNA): TGTGTCGGCAGTTTAGTAGCGGAGAACAATGAGCAGTTCTTC. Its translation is CVGSLVAENNEQFF.

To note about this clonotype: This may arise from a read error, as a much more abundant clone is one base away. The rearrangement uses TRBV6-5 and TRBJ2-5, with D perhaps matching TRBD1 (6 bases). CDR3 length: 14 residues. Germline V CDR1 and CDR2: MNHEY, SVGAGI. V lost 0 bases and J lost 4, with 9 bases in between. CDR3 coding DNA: TGTGCCAGCAGTTACTCCACAGGGCGAGAGACCCAGTACTTC. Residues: CASSYSTGRETQYF.